These 9 T cell receptor beta chains share one sample of origin, sequenced in a study of Ad26.COV2.S vaccination and SARS-CoV-2 variants. Treatment indicated: around 19 received Ad26.COV2.S at low or high dose, single or two shots; about 5 received placebo; per-sample allocation not given. Samples came from day 63 after the first vaccine or placebo injection. Some clones are missing from TCRdb's copy, which holds only in-frame ones; the method was immunoSEQ multiplex PCR. The table lists about 480,000 clones, about 83% of them singletons, with around 13% in the top ten. This sample comprised peripheral blood, obtained in a trial of Ad26.COV2.S vaccine versus placebo. These receptors originate from a person aged 18 to 59 who received the Ad26.COV2.S COVID-19 vaccine or a placebo.

The chain employs TRBV7-9 and TRBJ2-7; no clear D. Trimming cost V 1 base and J 2 bases, with 6 bases left between them. Germline CDR1 is SEHNR and CDR2 is FQNEAQ (reference sequence). The CDR3 covers 13 residues. The CDR3 sequence: CASSLEVTYEQYF. The CDR3 DNA reads as TGTGCCAGCAGCTTAGAGGTCACCTACGAGCAGTACTTC.

The genes are TRBV30 and TRBJ2-4, with D maybe TRBD2 (6 bases). The CDR3 runs to 18 residues. Germline V lookup: CDR1 GTSNPN, CDR2 SVGIG (reference sequence). V lost 5 bases and J 0 bases, leaving 23 bases between the germline ends. CDR3 loop: CAWGLGLTVGLAKNIQYF. DNA for the CDR3: TGTGCCTGGGGTTTGGGACTCACGGTGGGGCTAGCCAAAAACATTCAGTACTTC.

This clone was picked up a small number of times. The chain is built from TRBV6-2 or TRBV6-3 and TRBJ1-2, with D possibly matching TRBD1 (5 bases). V was clipped by 5 bases and J by 6 bases, with 13 bases between them. Germline-derived CDR1 and CDR2 are MNHEY and SVGEGT. There are 13 residues in the CDR3. For the CDR3, the DNA is TGTGCCAGCAGTGAGACAGACCCAAATGGCTACACCTTC. This translates into CASSETDPNGYTF.

The chain recombines TRBV11-3 with TRBJ2-3, with unresolved D. The CDR3 runs 15 residues. Trimming pared 4 bases from V and 3 bases from J, leaving 14 bases between. Per the germline V gene, CDR1 is SGHNT and CDR2 is YENEEA. The CDR3 reads CASSSGPGGTDTQYF. The CDR3 bases are TGTGCCAGCAGCTCCGGACCGGGCGGAACAGATACGCAGTATTTT.

The chain recombines TRBV5-1 with TRBJ1-2; TRBD1 matches 7 bases. Germline CDR1 SGHRS, CDR2 YFSETQ. The CDR3 consists of 14 residues. V gave up 4 bases and J gave up 4 bases; unmatched junction bases: 7. The CDR3, as DNA: TGCGCCAGCAGCCCTGCAGGGGGTAGCTATGGCTACACCTTC. Amino acids: CASSPAGGSYGYTF.

The chain employs TRBV30 and TRBJ1-1; D ambiguous. V shed 4 bases and J shed 6 bases, with 12 bases lying between them. The CDR3 length is 12 residues. Germline V gives CDR1 GTSNPN, CDR2 SVGIG (reference sequence). CDR3 in amino acids: CAWTYLAPEAFF. Written as DNA, the CDR3 is TGTGCCTGGACCTACCTGGCCCCTGAAGCTTTCTTT.

The chain couples TRBV7-2 to TRBJ2-1; a possible D gene is TRBD2 (5 bases). Germline CDR1 is SGHTA and CDR2 is FQGNSA. The CDR3 sequence is 13 residues long. V was trimmed by 0 bases and J by 9 bases, leaving 9 bases between them. The CDR3 loop reads CASSLARGGEQFF. The CDR3 bases are TGTGCCAGCAGCTTAGCACGGGGTGGTGAGCAGTTCTTC.

The V gene is TRBV6-5, the J gene TRBJ2-7; D gene uncertain. Germline assignment: CDR1 MNHEY and CDR2 SVGAGI. CDR3 length: 11 amino acids. V shed 6 bases and J shed 4 bases, with 7 bases lying between them. The CDR3 protein is CASSDKYEQYF. CDR3 in DNA: TGTGCCAGCAGCGATAAATACGAGCAGTACTTC.

This chain uses TRBV7-3 with TRBJ2-1, with D perhaps matching TRBD2 (6 bases). CDR1 is SGHTA and CDR2 is FQGTGA in the germline V gene. Between the trimmed V and J ends, which lost 3 bases and 10 bases, there was a span of 16 bases. The CDR3 totals 14 residues. CDR3 sequence: CASSFPGAIREQFF. In nucleotides, the CDR3 is TGTGCCAGCAGCTTTCCGGGAGCTATCCGCGAGCAGTTCTTC.